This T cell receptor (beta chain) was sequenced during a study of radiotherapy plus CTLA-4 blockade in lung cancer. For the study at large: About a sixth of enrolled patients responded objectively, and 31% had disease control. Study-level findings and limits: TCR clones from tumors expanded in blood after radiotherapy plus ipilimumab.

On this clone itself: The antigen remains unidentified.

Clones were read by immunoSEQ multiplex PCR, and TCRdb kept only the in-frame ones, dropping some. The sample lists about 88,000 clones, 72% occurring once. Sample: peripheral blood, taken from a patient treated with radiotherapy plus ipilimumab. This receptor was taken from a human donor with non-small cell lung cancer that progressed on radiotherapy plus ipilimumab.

This CDR3 is CASSHPRGGYGYTF. CDR3 coding DNA: TGCGCCAGCAGCCATCCCAGGGGGGGCTATGGCTACACCTTC. V is TRBV4-1 and J is TRBJ1-2; 7 nucleotides align to TRBD1. The length of the CDR3 is 14 residues. Germline-derived CDR1 and CDR2 are MGHRA and YSYEKL. Trimming cost V 3 bases and J 4 bases; bases outside gene matches: 5.